This T cell receptor beta chain was captured by sequencing in a study of shared clonotypes between healthy human individuals. Details on this clone: Its antigen is unidentified.

Method: immunoSEQ multiplex PCR; TCRdb's copy keeps in-frame clones and lacks some. This table holds approximately 2.5 million clones, just over 90% found once. The V gene's germline CDR1 is LNHDA and CDR2 SQIVND (reference sequence). This CDR3 has 15 amino acids. V lost 10 bases, J lost 3 bases, and 11 bases stayed unmatched. Findings and caveats of the study: Sample collection involved blood only; tissue repertoires are likely different. Even with large depth, rarefaction showed that sorted-subset sequencing was incomplete.

The TCR originated in a man younger than 30 in good health. The sequenced material came from naive CD4+ T cells sorted from blood. Indicated subset: CD45RA+ positively selected. The chain couples TRBV19 to TRBJ1-5; 8 bases match TRBD1. CDR3 amino acids: CATSWDRSVNQPQHF. The CDR3 DNA follows: TGTGCCACCAGCTGGGACAGGTCCGTCAATCAGCCCCAGCATTTT.